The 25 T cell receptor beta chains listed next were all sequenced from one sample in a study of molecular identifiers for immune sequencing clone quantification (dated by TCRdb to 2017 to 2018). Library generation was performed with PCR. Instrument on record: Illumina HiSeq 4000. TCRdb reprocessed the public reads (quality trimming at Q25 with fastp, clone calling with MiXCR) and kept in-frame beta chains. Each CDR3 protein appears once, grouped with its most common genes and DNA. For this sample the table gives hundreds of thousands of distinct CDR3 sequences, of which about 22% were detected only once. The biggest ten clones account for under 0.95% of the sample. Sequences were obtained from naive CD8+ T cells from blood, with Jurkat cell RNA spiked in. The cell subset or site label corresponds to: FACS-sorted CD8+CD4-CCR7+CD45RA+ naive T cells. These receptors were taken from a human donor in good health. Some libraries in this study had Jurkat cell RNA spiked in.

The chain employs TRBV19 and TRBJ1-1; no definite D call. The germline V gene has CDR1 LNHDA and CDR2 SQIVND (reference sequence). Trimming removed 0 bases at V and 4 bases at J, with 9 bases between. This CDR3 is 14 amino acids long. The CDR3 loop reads CASSIDLGITEAFF. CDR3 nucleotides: TGTGCCAGTAGTATAGATCTGGGGATCACTGAAGCTTTCTTT. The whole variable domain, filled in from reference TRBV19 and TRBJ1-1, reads DGGITQSPKYLFRKEGQNVTLSCEQNLNHDAMYWYRQDPGQGLRLIYYSQIVNDFQKGDIAEGYSVSREKKESFPLTVTSAQKNPTAFYLCASSIDLGITEAFFGQGTRLTVV.

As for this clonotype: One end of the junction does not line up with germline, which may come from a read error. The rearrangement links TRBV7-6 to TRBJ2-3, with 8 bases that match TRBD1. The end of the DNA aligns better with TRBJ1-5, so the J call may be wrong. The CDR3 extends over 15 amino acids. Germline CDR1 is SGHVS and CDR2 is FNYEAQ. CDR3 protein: CASTSGTGRTDTQHF. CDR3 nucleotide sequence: TGCGCCAGCACCTCCGGGACAGGTCGCACAGATACGCAGCATTTT.

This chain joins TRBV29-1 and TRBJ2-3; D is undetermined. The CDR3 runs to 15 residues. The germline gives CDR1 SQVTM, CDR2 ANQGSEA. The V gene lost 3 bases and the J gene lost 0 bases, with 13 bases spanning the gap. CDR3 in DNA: TGCAGCGTTGAGAAAAGCGCTACTAGCACAGATACGCAGTATTTT. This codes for CSVEKSATSTDTQYF.

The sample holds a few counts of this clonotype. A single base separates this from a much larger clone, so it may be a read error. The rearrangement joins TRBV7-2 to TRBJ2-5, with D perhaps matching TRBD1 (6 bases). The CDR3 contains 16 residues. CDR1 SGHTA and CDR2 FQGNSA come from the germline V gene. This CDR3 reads CASSLATGTPQETRYF. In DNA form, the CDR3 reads TGTGCCAGCAGCTTAGCTACCGGGACACCCCAAGAGACCCGGTACTTC.

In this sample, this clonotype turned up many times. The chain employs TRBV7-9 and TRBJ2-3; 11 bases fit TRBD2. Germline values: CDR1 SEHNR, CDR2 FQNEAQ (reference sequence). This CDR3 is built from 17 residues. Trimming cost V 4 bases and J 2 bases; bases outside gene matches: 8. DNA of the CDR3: TGTGCCAGCAGCTCACAACTAGCGGGGGAGGACACAGATACGCAGTATTTT. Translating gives CASSSQLAGEDTDTQYF.

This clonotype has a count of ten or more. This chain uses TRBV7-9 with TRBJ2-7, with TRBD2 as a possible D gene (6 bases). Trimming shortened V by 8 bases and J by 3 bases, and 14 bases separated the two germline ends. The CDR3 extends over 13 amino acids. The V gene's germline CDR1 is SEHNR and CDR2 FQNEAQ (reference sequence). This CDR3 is CASADPGVYEQYF. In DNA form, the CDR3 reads TGTGCCAGCGCTGACCCGGGGGTCTACGAGCAGTACTTC.

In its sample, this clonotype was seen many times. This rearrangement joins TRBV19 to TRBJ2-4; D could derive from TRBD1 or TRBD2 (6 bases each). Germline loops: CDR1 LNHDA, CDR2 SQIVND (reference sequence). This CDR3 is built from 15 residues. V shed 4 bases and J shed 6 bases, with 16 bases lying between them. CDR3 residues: CASSSQTRGANIQYF. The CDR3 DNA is TGTGCCAGTAGTAGCCAGACGAGGGGGGCAAACATTCAGTACTTC. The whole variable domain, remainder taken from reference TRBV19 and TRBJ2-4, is DGGITQSPKYLFRKEGQNVTLSCEQNLNHDAMYWYRQDPGQGLRLIYYSQIVNDFQKGDIAEGYSVSREKKESFPLTVTSAQKNPTAFYLCASSSQTRGANIQYFGAGTRLSVL.

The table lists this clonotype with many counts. CDR3 loop: CASSLYGDRGPNEQFF. The CDR3 DNA reads TGTGCCAGCAGTTTATACGGGGACCGTGGCCCTAATGAGCAGTTCTTC. The chain recombines TRBV28 with TRBJ2-1, with D possibly being TRBD1 or TRBD2 (5 bases each). The germline V gene has CDR1 MDHEN and CDR2 SYDVKM. The CDR3 consists of 16 residues. Between the trimmed V and J ends, which lost 1 base and 7 bases, there was a span of 17 bases. Full variable domain (outside the CDR3, taken from reference TRBV28 and TRBJ2-1): DVKVTQSSRYLVKRTGEKVFLECVQDMDHENMFWYRQDPGLGLRLIYFSYDVKMKEKGDIPEGYSVSREKKERFSLILESASTNQTSMYLCASSLYGDRGPNEQFFGPGTRLTVL.

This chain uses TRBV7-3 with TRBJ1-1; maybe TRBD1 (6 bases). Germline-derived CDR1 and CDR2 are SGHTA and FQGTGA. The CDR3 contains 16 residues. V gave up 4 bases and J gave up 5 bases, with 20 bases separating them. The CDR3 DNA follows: TGTGCCAGCAGCTCGGTGGTAGGGGGGCAGGGAACTGAAGCTTTCTTT. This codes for CASSSVVGGQGTEAFF. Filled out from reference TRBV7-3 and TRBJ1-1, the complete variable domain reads GAGVSQTPSNKVTEKGKYVELRCDPISGHTALYWYRQSLGQGPEFLIYFQGTGAADDSGLPNDRFFAVRPEGSVSTLKIQRTERGDSAVYLCASSSVVGGQGTEAFFGQGTRLTVV.

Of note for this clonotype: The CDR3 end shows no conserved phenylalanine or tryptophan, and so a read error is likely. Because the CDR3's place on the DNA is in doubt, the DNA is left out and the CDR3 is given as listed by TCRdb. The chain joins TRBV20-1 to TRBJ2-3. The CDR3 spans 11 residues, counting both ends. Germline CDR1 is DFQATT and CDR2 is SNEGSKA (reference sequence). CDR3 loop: CSGPGTDTRYL.

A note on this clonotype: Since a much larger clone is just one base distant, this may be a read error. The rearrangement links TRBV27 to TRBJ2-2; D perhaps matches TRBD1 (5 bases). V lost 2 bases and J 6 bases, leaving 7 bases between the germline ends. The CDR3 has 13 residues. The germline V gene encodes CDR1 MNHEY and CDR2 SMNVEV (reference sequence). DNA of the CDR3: TGTGCCAGCAGTTTAGGGGCAGCCGGGGAGCTGTTTTTT. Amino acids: CASSLGAAGELFF.

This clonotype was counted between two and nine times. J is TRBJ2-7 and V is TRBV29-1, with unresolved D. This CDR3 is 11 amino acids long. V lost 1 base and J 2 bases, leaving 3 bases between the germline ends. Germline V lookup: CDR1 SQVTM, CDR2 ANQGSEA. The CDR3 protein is CSVEGAYEQYF. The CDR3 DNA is TGCAGCGTTGAAGGGGCCTACGAGCAGTACTTC.

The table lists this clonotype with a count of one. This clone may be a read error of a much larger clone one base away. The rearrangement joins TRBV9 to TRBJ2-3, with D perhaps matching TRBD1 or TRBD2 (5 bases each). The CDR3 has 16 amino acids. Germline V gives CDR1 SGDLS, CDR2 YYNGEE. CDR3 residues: CASSRLEGSLTGTQYF. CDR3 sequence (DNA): TGTGCCAGCAGCAGACTCGAGGGATCCCTCACAGGTACGCAGTATTTT.

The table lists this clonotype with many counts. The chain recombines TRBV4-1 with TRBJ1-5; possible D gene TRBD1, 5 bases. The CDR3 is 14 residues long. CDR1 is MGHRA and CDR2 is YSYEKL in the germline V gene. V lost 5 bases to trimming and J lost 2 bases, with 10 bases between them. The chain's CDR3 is CASSWGVGNQPQHF. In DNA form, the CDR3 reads TGCGCCAGCAGCTGGGGGGTAGGCAATCAGCCCCAGCATTTT.

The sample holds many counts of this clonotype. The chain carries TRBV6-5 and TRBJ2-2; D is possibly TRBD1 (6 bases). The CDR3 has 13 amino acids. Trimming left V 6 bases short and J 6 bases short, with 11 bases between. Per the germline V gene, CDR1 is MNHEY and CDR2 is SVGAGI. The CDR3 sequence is CASSSTGSGELFF. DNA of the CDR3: TGTGCCAGCAGCTCTACAGGGTCCGGGGAGCTGTTTTTT.

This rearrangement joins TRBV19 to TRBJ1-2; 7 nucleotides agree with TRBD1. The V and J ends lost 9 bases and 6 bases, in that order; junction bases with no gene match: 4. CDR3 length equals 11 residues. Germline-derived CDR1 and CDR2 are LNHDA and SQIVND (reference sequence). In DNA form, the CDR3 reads TGTGCCAGCCAGACAGGGAATGGCTACACCTTC. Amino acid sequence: CASQTGNGYTF.

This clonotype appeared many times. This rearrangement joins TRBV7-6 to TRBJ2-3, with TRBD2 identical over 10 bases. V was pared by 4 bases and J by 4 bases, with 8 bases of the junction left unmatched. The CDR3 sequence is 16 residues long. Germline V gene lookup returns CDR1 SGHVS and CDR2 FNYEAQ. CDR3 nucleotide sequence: TGTGCCAGCAGCTCCGGGACTAGCGCCACAGCAGATACGCAGTATTTT. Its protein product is CASSSGTSATADTQYF.

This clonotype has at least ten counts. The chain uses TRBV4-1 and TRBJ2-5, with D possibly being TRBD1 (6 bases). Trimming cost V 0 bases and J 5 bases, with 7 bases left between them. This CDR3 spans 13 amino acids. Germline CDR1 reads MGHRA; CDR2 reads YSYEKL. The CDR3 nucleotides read TGCGCCAGCAGCCAAGAAAGGGGGGAGACCCAGTACTTC. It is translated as CASSQERGETQYF.

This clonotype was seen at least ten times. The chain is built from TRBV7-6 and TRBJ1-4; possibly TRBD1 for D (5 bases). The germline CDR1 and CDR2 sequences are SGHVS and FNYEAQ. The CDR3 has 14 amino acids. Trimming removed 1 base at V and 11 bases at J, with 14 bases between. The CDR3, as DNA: TGTGCCAGCAGCTTAGAGTTCTATAAGGGGAAACTGTTTTTT. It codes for CASSLEFYKGKLFF.

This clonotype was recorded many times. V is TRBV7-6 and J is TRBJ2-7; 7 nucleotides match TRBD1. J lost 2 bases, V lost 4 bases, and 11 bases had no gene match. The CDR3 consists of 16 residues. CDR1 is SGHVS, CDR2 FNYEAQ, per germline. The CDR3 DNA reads TGTGCCAGCAGCTCTGCCCGGGACAGCTCACCCTACGAGCAGTACTTC. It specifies CASSSARDSSPYEQYF.

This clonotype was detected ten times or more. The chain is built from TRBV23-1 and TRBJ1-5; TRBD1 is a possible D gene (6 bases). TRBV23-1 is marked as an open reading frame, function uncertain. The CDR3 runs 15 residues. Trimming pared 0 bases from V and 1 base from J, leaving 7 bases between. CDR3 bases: TGCGCCAGCAGTCAATCTGGACAGAGCAATCAGCCCCAGCATTTT. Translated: CASSQSGQSNQPQHF.

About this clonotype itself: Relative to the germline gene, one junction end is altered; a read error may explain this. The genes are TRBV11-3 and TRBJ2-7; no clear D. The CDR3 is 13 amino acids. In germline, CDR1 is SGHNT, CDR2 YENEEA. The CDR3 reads CASSLADSYERYF. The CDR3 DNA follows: TGTGCCAGCAGCTTGGCCGACTCCTACGAGCGGTACTTC.

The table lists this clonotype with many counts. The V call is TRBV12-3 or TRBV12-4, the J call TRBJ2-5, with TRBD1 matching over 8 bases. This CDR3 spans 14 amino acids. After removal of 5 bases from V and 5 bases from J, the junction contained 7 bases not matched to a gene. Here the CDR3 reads CASSRTGRAETQYF. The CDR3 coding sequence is TGTGCCAGCAGTCGGACAGGGCGGGCTGAGACCCAGTACTTC.

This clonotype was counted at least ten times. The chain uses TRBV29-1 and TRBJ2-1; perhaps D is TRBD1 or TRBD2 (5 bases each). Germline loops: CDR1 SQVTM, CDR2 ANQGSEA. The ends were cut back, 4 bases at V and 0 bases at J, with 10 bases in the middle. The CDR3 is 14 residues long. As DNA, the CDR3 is TGCAGCGTTGCAGCAGGGAGCTCCTACAATGAGCAGTTCTTC. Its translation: CSVAAGSSYNEQFF.

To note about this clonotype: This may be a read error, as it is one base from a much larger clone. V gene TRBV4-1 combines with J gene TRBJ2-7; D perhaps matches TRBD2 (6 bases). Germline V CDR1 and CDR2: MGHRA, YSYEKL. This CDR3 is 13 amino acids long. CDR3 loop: CASGQGAGNEQYF. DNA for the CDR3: TGCGCCAGCGGCCAAGGGGCGGGGAACGAGCAGTACTTC.